This is a list of T cell receptor beta chains from one sample in a study of spatial heterogeneity in lung cancer. TCRdb processed the 5' RACE reads anew with MiXCR; each CDR3 protein has one entry. The profile shows 35,000 to 45,000 distinct CDR3 sequences, around 5.2% of them singletons. The specimen comprised PBMCs, sampled at surgery. The receptors originated from a female donor with early-stage non-small cell lung cancer. The CDR3 runs from the conserved cysteine through the conserved F or W. A D gene is named only where the DNA matches it firmly. The size entry is marked missing in some rows and otherwise reads once, few, many or a size class.

v_gene,abundance,j_gene,d_gene,CDR3nt,CDR3aa
TRBV4-2,.,TRBJ2-7,.,TGTGCCAGCAGCCGGGGAGCCGGGCTCGAGCAGTACTTC,CASSRGAGLEQYF
TRBV3-1,many,TRBJ2-5,TRBD2,TGTGCCAGCAGCTCCGGGACGGCCTGGACTAGCCTGGAGTCGGAGACCCAGTACTTC,CASSSGTAWTSLESETQYF
TRBV20-1,many,TRBJ1-2,.,TGCAGTGCTAGGACCACTCCCGGCGGACTCGGGAAGGTCTACACCTTC,CSARTTPGGLGKVYTF
TRBV2,many,TRBJ2-3,TRBD2,TGTGCCAGCAGTCCCGGGACTAGCGGGGATACGCAGTATTTT,CASSPGTSGDTQYF
TRBV15,many,TRBJ1-2,.,TGTGCCACCAGCAGAGATCAGGGAGAGGGTGGCTACACCTTC,CATSRDQGEGGYTF
TRBV4-1,many,TRBJ1-4,.,TGCGCCAGCAGCCAAGAGCACCCGATTGCAACTAATGAAAAACTGTTTTTT,CASSQEHPIATNEKLFF
TRBV5-1,few,TRBJ1-3,.,TGCGCCAGCAGCTTGGTTTCGGGGGCATTTGGAAACACCATATATTTT,CASSLVSGAFGNTIYF
TRBV7-9,.,TRBJ2-7,TRBD1,TGTGCCAGCAGCCAAAGTGCCGGGACAGGGGTCTCCTACGAGCAGTACTTC,CASSQSAGTGVSYEQYF
TRBV28,many,TRBJ1-2,.,TGTGCCAGCAGTCCGGACAGCTACTATGGCTACACCTTC,CASSPDSYYGYTF
TRBV4-2,many,TRBJ2-7,.,TGTGCCAGCAGCCAAGCCGGGATTTCCTACGAGCAGTACTTC,CASSQAGISYEQYF
TRBV6-6,many,TRBJ2-4,.,TGTGCCAGCAGTCCCCCACAGCGAGGACCCAAAAACATTCAGTACTTC,CASSPPQRGPKNIQYF
TRBV28,.,TRBJ2-1,TRBD2,TGTGCCAGCAGTACAAGGACTAGCGGGTACAATGAGCAGTTCTTC,CASSTRTSGYNEQFF
TRBV11-2,.,TRBJ2-3,TRBD2,TGTGCCAGCAGCTTACAGCGGGGGGGATCAGATACGCAGTATTTT,CASSLQRGGSDTQYF
TRBV6-2/TRBV6-3,many,TRBJ2-5,TRBD1,TGTGCCAGCAGCTACGACTGGGGACAGGGCCTCCGGGTCGGGACCCAGTACTTC,CASSYDWGQGLRVGTQYF
TRBV7-8,.,TRBJ1-4,.,TGTGCCAGCAGCCCGACAAGATCCGGGCGTAGCGAAAAACTGTTTTTT,CASSPTRSGRSEKLFF
TRBV20-1,many,TRBJ2-3,.,TGCAGTGCTAGAGATCTGAGACTGGACTCAGATACGCAGTATTTT,CSARDLRLDSDTQYF
TRBV10-3,many,TRBJ1-2,.,TGTGCCATCAGTGAGTCGAGTCAGGACGATGGCTACACCTTC,CAISESSQDDGYTF
TRBV14,few,TRBJ1-2,.,TGTGCCAGCAGCCAAGTGGGATACGGCTACACCTTC,CASSQVGYGYTF
TRBV25-1,many,TRBJ2-1,TRBD2,TGTGCCAGCAGTGGCCCGGGACTAGCGGGGGCCAATGAGCAGTTCTTC,CASSGPGLAGANEQFF
TRBV6-5,.,TRBJ1-3,.,TGTGCCAGCACCCAGGGAGGGGGAAACACCATATATTTT,CASTQGGGNTIYF
TRBV5-6,many,TRBJ1-1,.,TGTGCCAGCAGCTTGGGGGTAAACCGGTTCACTGAAGCTTTCTTT,CASSLGVNRFTEAFF
TRBV27,many,TRBJ2-2,.,TGTGCCAGCATGGGGGCGGGAAACACCGGGGAGCTGTTTTTT,CASMGAGNTGELFF
TRBV5-6,many,TRBJ2-7,.,TGTGCCAGCAGCCCAGCACAAAACTACGAGCAGTACTTC,CASSPAQNYEQYF
TRBV4-1,many,TRBJ2-3,.,TGCGCCAGCAGCCAAGAGGTCCGAGGACTCCGCACAGATACGCAGTATTTT,CASSQEVRGLRTDTQYF
TRBV4-2,many,TRBJ2-1,TRBD2,TGTGCCAGCAGCCAGGAGACTAGCGGGGGTCTCTACAATGAGCAGTTCTTC,CASSQETSGGLYNEQFF
TRBV30,many,TRBJ1-1,TRBD1,TGTGCCTTTGGGGGGACAGGGGAAGCTTTCTTT,CAFGGTGEAFF